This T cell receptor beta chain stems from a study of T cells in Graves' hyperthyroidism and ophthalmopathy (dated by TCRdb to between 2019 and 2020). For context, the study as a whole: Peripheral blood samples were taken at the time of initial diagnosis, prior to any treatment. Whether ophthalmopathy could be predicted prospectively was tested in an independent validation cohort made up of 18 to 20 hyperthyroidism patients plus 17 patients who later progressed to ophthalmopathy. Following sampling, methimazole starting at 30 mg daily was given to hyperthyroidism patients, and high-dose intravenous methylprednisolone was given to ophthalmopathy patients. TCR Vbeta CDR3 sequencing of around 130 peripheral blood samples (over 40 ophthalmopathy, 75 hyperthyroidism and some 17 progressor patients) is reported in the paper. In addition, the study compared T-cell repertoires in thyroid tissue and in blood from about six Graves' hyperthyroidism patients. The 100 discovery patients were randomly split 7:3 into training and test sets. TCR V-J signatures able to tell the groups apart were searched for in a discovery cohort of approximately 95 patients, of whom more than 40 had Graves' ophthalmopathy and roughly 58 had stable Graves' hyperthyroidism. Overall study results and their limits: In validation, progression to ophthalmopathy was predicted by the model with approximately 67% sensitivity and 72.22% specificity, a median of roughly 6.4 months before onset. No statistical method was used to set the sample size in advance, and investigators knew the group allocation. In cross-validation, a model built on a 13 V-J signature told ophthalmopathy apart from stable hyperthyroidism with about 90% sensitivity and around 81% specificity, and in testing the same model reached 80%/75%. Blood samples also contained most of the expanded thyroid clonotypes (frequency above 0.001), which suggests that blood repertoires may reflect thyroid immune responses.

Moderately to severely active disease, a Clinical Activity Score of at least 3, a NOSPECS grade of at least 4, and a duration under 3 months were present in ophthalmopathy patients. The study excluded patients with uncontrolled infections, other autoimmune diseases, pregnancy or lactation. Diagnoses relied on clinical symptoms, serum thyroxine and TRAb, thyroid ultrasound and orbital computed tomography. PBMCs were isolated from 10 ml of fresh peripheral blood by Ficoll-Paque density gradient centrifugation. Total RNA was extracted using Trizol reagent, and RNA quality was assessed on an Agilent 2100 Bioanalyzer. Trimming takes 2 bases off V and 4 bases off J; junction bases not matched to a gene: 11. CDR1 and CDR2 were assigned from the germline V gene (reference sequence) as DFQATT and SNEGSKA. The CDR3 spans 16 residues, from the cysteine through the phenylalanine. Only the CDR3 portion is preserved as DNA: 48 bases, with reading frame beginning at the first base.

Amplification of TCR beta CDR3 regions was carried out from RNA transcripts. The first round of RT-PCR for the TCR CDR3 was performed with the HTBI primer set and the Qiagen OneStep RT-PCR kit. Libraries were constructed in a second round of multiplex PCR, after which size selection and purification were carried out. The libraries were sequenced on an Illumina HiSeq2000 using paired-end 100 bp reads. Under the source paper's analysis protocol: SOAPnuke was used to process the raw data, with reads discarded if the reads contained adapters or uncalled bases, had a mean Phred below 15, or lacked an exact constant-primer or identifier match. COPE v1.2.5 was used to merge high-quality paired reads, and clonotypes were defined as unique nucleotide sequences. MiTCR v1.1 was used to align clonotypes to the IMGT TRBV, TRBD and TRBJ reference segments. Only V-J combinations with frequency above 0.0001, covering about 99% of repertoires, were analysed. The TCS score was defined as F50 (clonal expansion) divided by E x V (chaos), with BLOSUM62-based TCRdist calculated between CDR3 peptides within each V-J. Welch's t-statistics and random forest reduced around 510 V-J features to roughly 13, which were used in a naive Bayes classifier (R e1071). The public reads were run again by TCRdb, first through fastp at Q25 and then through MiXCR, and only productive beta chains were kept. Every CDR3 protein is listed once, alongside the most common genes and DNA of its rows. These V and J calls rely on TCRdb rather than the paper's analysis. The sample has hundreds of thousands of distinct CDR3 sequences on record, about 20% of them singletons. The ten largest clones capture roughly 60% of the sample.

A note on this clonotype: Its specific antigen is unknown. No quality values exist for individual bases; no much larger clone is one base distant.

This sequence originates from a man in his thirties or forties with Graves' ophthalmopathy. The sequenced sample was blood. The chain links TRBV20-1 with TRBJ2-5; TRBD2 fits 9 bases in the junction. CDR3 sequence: CSARSPVSGSGETQYF. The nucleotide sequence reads TGCAGTGCTAGATCCCCCGTTAGCGGGAGTGGAGAGACCCAGTACTTC.